This TCR beta chain was identified during a study of glioma-infiltrating T cells. Overall study findings and caveats: CDR3 overlap between tissue and blood was very small. Gliomas, especially low-grade, showed above-expected tissue-blood divergence; non-neoplastic patients showed below.

The length of the CDR3 is 16 residues. Unmatched junction bases numbered 11, after V lost 6 bases and J lost 8 bases. Germline values: CDR1 MDHEN, CDR2 SYDVKM. Amplification of TCR alpha and beta CDR3 regions from RNA used iRepertoire nested multiplex PCR. Tissue mRNA or PBMC total RNA, roughly 100-400 ng, went into one-step reverse transcription and amplification. From the multiplex PCR reads, TCRdb called clonotypes with MiXCR, one entry per CDR3 protein. The sample includes over 140,000 distinct CDR3 sequences, 30% to 40% seen only once; the top ten take roughly a fifth. As to this clonotype: Its target is unknown.

This rearrangement joins TRBV28 to TRBJ2-1, with 12 bases fitting TRBD1. The TCR was taken from a human donor with low-grade glioma or glioblastoma, undergoing nonglioma brain surgery, or in good health (not recorded which). Material for sequencing was glioma tissue, nonneoplastic brain tissue, or PBMCs (not recorded which). The CDR3 DNA reads as TGTGCCAGCAGATCTTCCGGGACAGGGGGCCTTTATGAGCAGTTCTTC. Amino acid sequence: CASRSSGTGGLYEQFF.